The source of this TCR beta chain is a study of vaccination and CD4 T cells after COVID-19. Sequencing of DNA taken from cultured CD4+ T cells relied on the Oncomine TCR Beta short-read assay. Genomic DNA extraction was carried out from cultured CD4+ T cells. TCRdb called the PCR reads again in MiXCR, with one record for every CDR3 protein. The data show around 12,000 distinct CDR3 sequences, with 76% seen just once and about 24% held by the top ten. Notes on the study in general: The study found that a median roughly 89% of reactive clones in convalescent patients appeared only post-vaccination.

The treatment is: roughly ten-day PBMC culture with coronavirus spike peptide pools or control peptides (ViraFEST assay). In germline, CDR1 is MDHEN, CDR2 SYDVKM. V shed 6 bases and J 0 bases; nucleotides not matched to a gene: 7. The CDR3 has 15 amino acids. Notes on this clonotype: Its cognate antigen is unknown.

The specimen was CD4+ T cells from blood, cultured in vitro. The origin of this receptor is a human donor who had recovered from COVID-19. The rearrangement joins TRBV28 to TRBJ1-1; 7 bases are shared with TRBD1. This CDR3 reads CASSPGTAMNTEAFF. CDR3 coding DNA: TGTGCCAGCAGCCCGGGGACAGCCATGAACACTGAAGCTTTCTTT.